The 9 T cell receptor beta chains reported below all come from one sample, sequenced in a study of blood T cell repertoires in COVID-19. Repertoires were generated with immunoSEQ multiplex PCR, while TCRdb's copy carries only in-frame clones and drops some. The sample lists fewer than 95,000 clones, around 90% occurring once. The sequenced material came from peripheral blood. The source of these receptors is a woman over 75 with acute or convalescent COVID-19.

This chain connects TRBV7-9 to TRBJ2-3; D not resolved. Germline V gives CDR1 SEHNR, CDR2 FQNEAQ (reference sequence). The V gene lost 5 bases and the J gene lost 2 bases, with 17 bases spanning the gap. The CDR3 is 16 amino acids. CDR3 DNA: TGTGCCAGCAGCCCGACATTTAGTAGTTCCACAGATACGCAGTATTTT. Its translation: CASSPTFSSSTDTQYF.

The CDR3 protein is CATGARTDTQYF. CDR3 nucleotides: TGCGCTACAGGGGCGCGGACAGATACGCAGTATTTT. The rearrangement links TRBV29-1 to TRBJ2-3, with TRBD1 matching over 7 bases. The CDR3 extends over 12 amino acids. Germline lookup yields CDR1 SQVTM and CDR2 ANQGSEA.

Concerning this clone: Other DNA sequences of this sample code for an identical CDR3. The chain carries TRBV9 and TRBJ2-7, with D maybe TRBD1 (6 bases). V dropped 3 bases and J dropped 3 bases, with 10 bases sitting between them. Germline CDR1 is SGDLS and CDR2 is YYNGEE. This CDR3 is built from 13 residues. This CDR3 is CASSGIQGYEQYF. The CDR3 coding sequence is TGTGCCAGCAGCGGGATACAGGGCTACGAGCAGTACTTC. Complete variable domain (other parts from reference TRBV9 and TRBJ2-7): DSGVTQTPKHLITATGQRVTLRCSPRSGDLSVYWYQQSLDQGLQFLIQYYNGEERAKGNILERFSAQQFPDLHSELNLSSLELGDSALYFCASSGIQGYEQYFGPGTRLTVT.

This chain uses TRBV2 with TRBJ2-1, with a weak D call TRBD2 (6 bases). Germline V gene sequence: CDR1 SNHLY, CDR2 FYNNEI. The V and J ends lost 8 bases and 8 bases respectively, with 10 bases between them. This CDR3 is 11 amino acids long. The CDR3 DNA is TGTGCCAGCCGGCGGGAAGATGAGCAGTTCTTC. Protein: CASRREDEQFF. Full variable domain (rest looked up from reference TRBV2 and TRBJ2-1): EPEVTQTPSHQVTQMGQEVILRCVPISNHLYFYWYRQILGQKVEFLVSFYNNEISEKSEIFDDQFSVERPDGSNFTLKIRSTKLEDSAMYFCASRREDEQFFGPGTRLTVL.

This clone is a singleton in its sample. The gene calls are TRBV9 and TRBJ1-2; tentative D call: TRBD1 (5 bases). Trimming removed 0 bases from V and 2 bases from J, with 11 bases in between. CDR3 length: 15 amino acids. Per germline, CDR1 SGDLS and CDR2 YYNGEE. DNA for the CDR3: TGTGCCAGCAGCGTAGCTGGGGCCCCCAACTATGGCTACACCTTC. This sequence encodes CASSVAGAPNYGYTF.

The chain carries TRBV19 and TRBJ2-1; 8 nucleotides line up with TRBD2. CDR1 is LNHDA, CDR2 SQIVND, per germline (reference sequence). V shed 4 bases, J shed 2 bases, and the junction held 10 bases outside the gene matches. CDR3 size: 17 residues. Written as DNA, the CDR3 is TGTGCCAGTAGTACCCGCCCGGGGGGGGGACCCTACAATGAGCAGTTCTTC. Protein product: CASSTRPGGGPYNEQFF. Full variable domain (missing parts from reference TRBV19 and TRBJ2-1): DGGITQSPKYLFRKEGQNVTLSCEQNLNHDAMYWYRQDPGQGLRLIYYSQIVNDFQKGDIAEGYSVSREKKESFPLTVTSAQKNPTAFYLCASSTRPGGGPYNEQFFGPGTRLTVL.

The genes are TRBV18 and TRBJ1-2; D unresolved. The germline V gene encodes CDR1 KGHSH and CDR2 LQKENI. The CDR3 is 14 amino acids. V gave up 1 base and J gave up 2 bases, with 8 bases separating them. CDR3 bases: TGTGCCAGCTCACCACGCCAGGCAAACTATGGCTACACCTTC. It translates to CASSPRQANYGYTF.

V is TRBV28 and J is TRBJ1-2; TRBD1 agrees at 8 bases. CDR3 size: 14 residues. J lost 5 bases, V lost 5 bases, and 7 bases had no gene match. From germline, CDR1 is MDHEN and CDR2 SYDVKM. The CDR3 DNA reads TGTGCCAGCAGTCCGGGGGACAGGAGTTATGGCTACACCTTC. Amino acid sequence: CASSPGDRSYGYTF.

The chain combines TRBV4-1 with TRBJ2-3; 8 nucleotides match TRBD1. V lost 4 bases, J lost 6 bases, and 6 bases stayed unmatched. The germline CDR1 and CDR2 sequences are MGHRA and YSYEKL. The CDR3 is 14 amino acids. Here the CDR3 reads CASSPQGAGDTQYF. The CDR3 DNA reads as TGCGCCAGCAGCCCTCAGGGGGCCGGGGATACGCAGTATTTT.